This record looks at one T cell receptor beta chain sequence and its context. This specimen comes from a study of cytomegalovirus exposure and HLA in healthy donors. V was pared by 6 bases and J by 7 bases, with 7 bases between. Germline V CDR1 and CDR2: MNHEY, SVGAGI. CDR3 size: 11 residues. Primers: 60 Vbeta forward and 13 Jbeta reverse. Here immunoSEQ multiplex PCR was the method, and the copy in TCRdb shows in-frame clones only, minus some. The table includes about 150,000 clones, roughly 80% detected once. The specimen was PBMCs. J is TRBJ2-1 and V is TRBV6-5, with D unclear. The receptor's source is a male donor in good health and CMV-seronegative. The CDR3 nucleotides read TGTGCCAGCAGATCCTCGAATGAGCAGTTCTTC. Translated, it gives CASRSSNEQFF.